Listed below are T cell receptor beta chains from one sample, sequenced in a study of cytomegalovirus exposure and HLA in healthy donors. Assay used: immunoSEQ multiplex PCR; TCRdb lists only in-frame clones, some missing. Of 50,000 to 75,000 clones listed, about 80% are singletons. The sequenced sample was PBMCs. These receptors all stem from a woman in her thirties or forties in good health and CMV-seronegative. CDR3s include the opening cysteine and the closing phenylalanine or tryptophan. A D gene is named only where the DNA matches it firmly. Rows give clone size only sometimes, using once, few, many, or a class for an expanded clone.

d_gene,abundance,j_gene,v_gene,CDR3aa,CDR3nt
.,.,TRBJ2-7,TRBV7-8,CASTPSLSYEQYF,TGTGCCAGCACCCCGAGTCTAAGCTACGAGCAGTACTTC
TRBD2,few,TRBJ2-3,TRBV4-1,CASSQVIPTLAGGLDTQYF,TGCGCCAGCAGCCAAGTTATCCCAACACTAGCGGGAGGACTAGATACGCAGTATTTT
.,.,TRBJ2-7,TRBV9,CASSGPGYYSSYEQYF,TGTGCCAGCAGCGGGCCAGGGTATTATAGCTCCTACGAGCAGTACTTC
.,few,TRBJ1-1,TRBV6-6,CASSYSRQMNTEAFF,TGTGCCAGCAGTTACTCTAGACAGATGAACACTGAAGCTTTCTTT
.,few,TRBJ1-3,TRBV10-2,CASSESRYGNTIYF,TGCGCCAGCAGTGAGTCGAGGTACGGAAACACCATATATTTT
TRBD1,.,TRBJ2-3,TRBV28,CASSSTGTGTMGTQYF,TGTGCCAGCAGTTCGACCGGGACAGGGACGATGGGTACGCAGTATTTT
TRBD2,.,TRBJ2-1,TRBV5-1,CASSLAGGGYNEQFF,TGCGCCAGCAGCTTGGCCGGGGGAGGGTACAATGAGCAGTTCTTC
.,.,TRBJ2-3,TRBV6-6,CASSAGVDTQYF,TGTGCCAGCAGTGCCGGTGTAGATACGCAGTATTTT
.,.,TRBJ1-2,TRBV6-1,CASGSGYTF,TGTGCCAGTGGGAGTGGCTACACCTTC
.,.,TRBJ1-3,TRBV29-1,CSAQTGDTIYF,TGCAGCGCCCAGACTGGTGACACCATATATTTT
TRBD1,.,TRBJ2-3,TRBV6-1,CASRTGTVTDTQYF,TGTGCCAGCAGAACCGGGACAGTCACAGATACGCAGTATTTT
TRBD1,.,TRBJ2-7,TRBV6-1,CASSEFRGDRGLFFYEQYF,TGTGCCAGCAGTGAATTTAGGGGGGACAGGGGGCTTTTCTTCTACGAGCAGTACTTC
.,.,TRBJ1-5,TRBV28,CASRATISNQPQHF,TGTGCCAGCAGAGCCACGATTAGCAATCAGCCCCAGCATTTT
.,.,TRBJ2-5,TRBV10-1,CASSGATMFQETQYF,TGCGCCAGCAGTGGGGCGACAATGTTCCAAGAGACCCAGTACTTC
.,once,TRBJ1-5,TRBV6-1,CASSDDRREPQHF,TGTGCCAGCAGTGATGACCGGAGAGAGCCCCAGCATTTT
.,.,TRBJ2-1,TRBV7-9,CASSTGNEQFF,TGTGCCAGCAGCACGGGGAATGAGCAGTTCTTC
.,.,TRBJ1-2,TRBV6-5,CASSYQGGGYTF,TGTGCCAGCAGTTACCAGGGTGGTGGCTACACCTTC
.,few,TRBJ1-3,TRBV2,CASSEEGAGNTIYF,TGTGCCAGCAGTGAAGAGGGGGCTGGAAACACCATATATTTT
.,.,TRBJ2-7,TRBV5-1,CASSSGIEYEQYF,TGCGCCAGCAGCTCAGGGATTGAATACGAGCAGTACTTC
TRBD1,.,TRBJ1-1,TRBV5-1,CASSSSDRAQGAFF,TGCGCCAGCAGCTCCTCTGACAGGGCCCAGGGAGCTTTCTTT
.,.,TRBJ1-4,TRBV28,CASSYSLGGNEKLFF,TGTGCCAGCAGTTACAGCCTGGGCGGGAATGAAAAACTGTTTTTT
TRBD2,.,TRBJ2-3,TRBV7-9,CASSLNLAVLATQYF,TGTGCCAGCAGCTTAAATCTAGCGGTCCTAGCAACGCAGTATTTT
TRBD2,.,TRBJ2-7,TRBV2,CASSLPAGGQNEQYF,TGTGCCAGCAGTCTGCCTGCGGGAGGCCAGAACGAGCAGTACTTC
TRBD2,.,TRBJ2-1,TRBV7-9,CASSSLSGGRGYNEQFF,TGTGCCAGCAGCTCCCTTTCGGGAGGGAGAGGCTACAATGAGCAGTTCTTC
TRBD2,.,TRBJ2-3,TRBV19,CASSIRREVLDTQYF,TGTGCCAGTAGTATACGGCGGGAGGTGCTCGATACGCAGTATTTT
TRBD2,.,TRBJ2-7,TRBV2,CASSEGGGRFDEQYF,TGTGCCAGCAGTGAGGGAGGCGGGAGGTTCGACGAGCAGTACTTC
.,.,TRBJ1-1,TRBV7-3,CASSFRLGETKNTEAFF,TGTGCCAGCAGCTTCAGATTAGGGGAAACAAAAAACACTGAAGCTTTCTTT
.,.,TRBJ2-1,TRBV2,CASSLREAHNEQFF,TGTGCCAGCAGTCTGCGTGAGGCCCACAATGAGCAGTTCTTC
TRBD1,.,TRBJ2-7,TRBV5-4,CASSLDRAVEQYF,TGTGCCAGCAGCCTTGACAGGGCGGTAGAGCAGTACTTC
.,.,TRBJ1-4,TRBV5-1,CASSLAPPGTNEKLFF,TGCGCCAGCAGCTTGGCCCCACCGGGAACTAATGAAAAACTGTTTTTT
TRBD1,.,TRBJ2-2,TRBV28,CASSFPDRGPGELFF,TGTGCCAGCAGTTTTCCGGACAGGGGGCCCGGGGAGCTGTTTTTT
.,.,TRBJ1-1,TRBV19,CASSITQMNTEAFF,TGTGCCAGTAGTATAACGCAGATGAACACTGAAGCTTTCTTT
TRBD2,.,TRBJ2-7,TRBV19,CATSSIRTSGTYEQYF,TGTGCCACCAGTAGTATTCGGACTAGCGGGACGTACGAGCAGTACTTC
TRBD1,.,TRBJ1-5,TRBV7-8,CASSPDRVSNQPQHF,TGTGCCAGCAGCCCAGACAGGGTGAGCAATCAGCCCCAGCATTTT
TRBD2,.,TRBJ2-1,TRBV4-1,CASSPIGLAGVVSYNEQFF,TGCGCCAGCAGCCCGATCGGACTAGCGGGAGTAGTAAGCTACAATGAGCAGTTCTTC
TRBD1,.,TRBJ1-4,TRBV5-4,CASSHKTGQGATNEKLFF,TGTGCCAGCAGCCACAAGACGGGACAGGGAGCAACTAATGAAAAACTGTTTTTT
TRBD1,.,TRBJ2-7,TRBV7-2,CASSRRQGPAYEQYF,TGTGCCAGCAGCCGTCGACAGGGACCAGCCTACGAGCAGTACTTC
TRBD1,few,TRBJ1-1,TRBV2,CASSSTGLTEAFF,TGTGCCAGCAGTTCGACAGGGCTCACTGAAGCTTTCTTT
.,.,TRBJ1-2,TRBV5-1,CASSLVGDGYTF,TGCGCCAGCAGCTTGGTTGGAGATGGCTACACCTTC
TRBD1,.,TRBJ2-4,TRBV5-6,CASSALPRDRGRNIQYF,TGTGCCAGCAGCGCCCTCCCCCGGGACAGGGGACGAAACATTCAGTACTTC
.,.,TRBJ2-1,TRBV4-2,CASSPTSYSYNEQFF,TGTGCCAGCAGCCCAACTAGTTATTCCTACAATGAGCAGTTCTTC
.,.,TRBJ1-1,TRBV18,CASSPPVSRLNTEAFF,TGTGCCAGCTCACCACCGGTTAGTCGCTTGAACACTGAAGCTTTCTTT
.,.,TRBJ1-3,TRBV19,CASSITGAGNTIYF,TGTGCCAGTAGTATCACCGGTGCTGGAAACACCATATATTTT
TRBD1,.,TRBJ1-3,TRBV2,CARADRAEAGNTIYF,TGTGCCAGGGCGGACAGGGCCGAGGCTGGAAACACCATATATTTT
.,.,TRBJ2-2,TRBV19,CATQNGRETGELFF,TGTGCCACCCAAAACGGGAGAGAGACCGGGGAGCTGTTTTTT
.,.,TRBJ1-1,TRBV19,CASSMIGTGSAEAFF,TGTGCCAGTAGTATGATCGGGACTGGGTCCGCTGAAGCTTTCTTT
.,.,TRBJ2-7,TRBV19,CASSTRSPSYEQYF,TGTGCCAGTAGTACCCGGAGTCCCTCCTACGAGCAGTACTTC
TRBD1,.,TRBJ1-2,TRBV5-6,CASSGDRGYYGYTF,TGTGCCAGCAGCGGTGACAGGGGGTACTATGGCTACACCTTC
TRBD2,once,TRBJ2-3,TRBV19,CASSIDGGRATDTQYF,TGTGCCAGTAGTATAGACGGCGGGAGGGCCACAGATACGCAGTATTTT
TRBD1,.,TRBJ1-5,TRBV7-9,CASRGQGDDNQPQHF,TGTGCCAGCAGGGGACAGGGGGATGACAATCAGCCCCAGCATTTT
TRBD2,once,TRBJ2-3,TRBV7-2,CASSLGGAGGGTDTQYF,TGTGCCAGCAGCTTAGGTGGTGCGGGAGGAGGTACAGATACGCAGTATTTT
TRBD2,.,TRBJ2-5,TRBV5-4,CASSPFQGGQKETQYF,TGTGCCAGCAGCCCCTTCCAGGGAGGGCAAAAAGAGACCCAGTACTTC
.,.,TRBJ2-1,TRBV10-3,CAISESGHPRNEQFF,TGTGCCATCAGTGAGTCTGGACACCCTCGGAATGAGCAGTTCTTC
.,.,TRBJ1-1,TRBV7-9,CASSLRGHTEAFF,TGTGCCAGCAGCCTCCGGGGTCACACTGAAGCTTTCTTT
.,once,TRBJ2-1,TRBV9,CASSVGHPNEQFF,TGTGCCAGCAGCGTGGGACACCCCAATGAGCAGTTCTTC
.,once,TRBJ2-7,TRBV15,CATSRAEFFAQYF,TGTGCCACCAGCAGGGCAGAATTCTTTGCGCAGTACTTC
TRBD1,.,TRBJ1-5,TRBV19,CASSIEGRGRRQPQHF,TGTGCCAGTAGTATAGAGGGCAGGGGGAGGAGGCAGCCCCAGCATTTT
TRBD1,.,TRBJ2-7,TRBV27,CASKPGQGLRSSYEQYF,TGTGCCAGCAAACCGGGACAGGGCCTAAGGAGCTCCTACGAGCAGTACTTC